This TCR beta chain originates from a study of cytomegalovirus exposure and HLA in healthy donors. Primers included in the PCR were 60 Vbeta and 13 Jbeta primers. Method: immunoSEQ multiplex PCR; TCRdb's copy keeps in-frame clones and lacks some. The repertoire includes a few hundred thousand clones, 80% to 90% of them detected once, and about 3.1% sits in the top ten. J lost 5 bases, V lost 11 bases, and 11 bases had no gene match. CDR1 SNHLY and CDR2 FYNNEI come from the germline V gene. This CDR3 has 14 residues. To note about this clone: Its antigen remains unknown.

Study outcomes and limitations: Most subjects' HLA-A and HLA-B alleles were reportedly predicted from TCR beta sequences. As confirmed in vitro, three CMV-associated chains were specific for CMV antigens.

All the people who gave samples were healthy bone marrow donors. The chain carries TRBV2 and TRBJ2-5; 10 bases align to TRBD2. This TCR derives from a man younger than 45 in good health and CMV-seronegative. Sequencing was performed on PBMCs. CDR3 residues: CACKSGGAVETQYF. In DNA, the CDR3 is TGTGCCTGTAAAAGCGGGGGGGCCGTGGAGACCCAGTACTTC.